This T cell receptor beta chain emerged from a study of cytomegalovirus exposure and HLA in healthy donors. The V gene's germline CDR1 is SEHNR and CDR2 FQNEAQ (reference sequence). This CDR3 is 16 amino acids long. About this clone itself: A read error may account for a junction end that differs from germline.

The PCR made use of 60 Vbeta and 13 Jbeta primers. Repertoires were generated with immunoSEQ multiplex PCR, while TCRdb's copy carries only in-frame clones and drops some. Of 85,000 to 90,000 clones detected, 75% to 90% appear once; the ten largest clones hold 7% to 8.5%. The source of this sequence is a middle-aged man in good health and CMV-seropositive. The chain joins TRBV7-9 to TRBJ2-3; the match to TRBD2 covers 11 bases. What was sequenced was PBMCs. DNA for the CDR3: TGTTCCAGCAGCACCTTAGCGGGGGGGAACCGGGATACGCAGTATTTT. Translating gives CSSSTLAGGNRDTQYF.